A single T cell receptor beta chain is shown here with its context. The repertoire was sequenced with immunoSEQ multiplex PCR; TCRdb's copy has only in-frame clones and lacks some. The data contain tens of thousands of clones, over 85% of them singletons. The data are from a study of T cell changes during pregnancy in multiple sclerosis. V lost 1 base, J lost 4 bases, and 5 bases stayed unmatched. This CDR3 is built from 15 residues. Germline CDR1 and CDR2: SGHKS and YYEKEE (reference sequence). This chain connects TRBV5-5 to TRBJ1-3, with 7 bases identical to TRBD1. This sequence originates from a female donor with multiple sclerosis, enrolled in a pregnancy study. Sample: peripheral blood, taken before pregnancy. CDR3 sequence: CASSLTQGHGNTIYF. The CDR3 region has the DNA TGTGCCAGCAGCTTGACACAGGGGCACGGAAACACCATATATTTT.